This TCR beta chain stems from a study of blood T cells in healthy people across ages. Turning to the study itself: Using template switching, researchers captured about one barcoded beta molecule for each two T cells. Whole-study findings and limits: Strongly correlated with naive T cell percentage was TCR beta diversity.

A sample-barcoded 5' primer and a J-beta primer mix were used in a second PCR of roughly 7 to 11 cycles. Each cDNA molecule carried a tag from a template-switch adaptor that contained 12 random nucleotides. TCRdb called the 5' RACE reads again in MiXCR, with one record for every CDR3 protein. Here the sample spans 980,000 or so distinct CDR3 sequences, 40% to 60% being singletons. About this clonotype itself: Its antigen is not known.

This CDR3 is built from 13 residues. From germline, CDR1 is DFQATT and CDR2 SNEGSKA (reference sequence). Trimming cost V 4 bases and J 1 base, with 10 bases left between them. Sequencing was done on a sample of blood. The V call is TRBV20-1, the J call TRBJ1-1; D is ambiguous. This TCR was recovered from a man aged 25 to 40 in good health. CDR3 in amino acids: CSATNSGNTEAFF. The CDR3 DNA reads TGCAGTGCTACCAACAGCGGGAACACTGAAGCTTTCTTT.